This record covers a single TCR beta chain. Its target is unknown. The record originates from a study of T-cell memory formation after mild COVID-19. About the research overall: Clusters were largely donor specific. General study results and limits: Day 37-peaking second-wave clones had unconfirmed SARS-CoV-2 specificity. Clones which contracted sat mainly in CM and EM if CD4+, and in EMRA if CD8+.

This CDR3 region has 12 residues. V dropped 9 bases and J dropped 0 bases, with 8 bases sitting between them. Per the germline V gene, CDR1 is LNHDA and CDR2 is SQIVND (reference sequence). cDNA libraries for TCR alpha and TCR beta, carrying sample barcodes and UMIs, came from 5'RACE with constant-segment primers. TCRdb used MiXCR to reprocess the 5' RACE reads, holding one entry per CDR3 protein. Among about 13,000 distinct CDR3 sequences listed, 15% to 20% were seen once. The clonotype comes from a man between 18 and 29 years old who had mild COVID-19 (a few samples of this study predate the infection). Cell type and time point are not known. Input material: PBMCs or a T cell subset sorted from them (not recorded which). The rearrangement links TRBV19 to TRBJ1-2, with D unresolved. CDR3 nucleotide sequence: TGTGCCAGCACGCGGGCTAACTATGGCTACACCTTC. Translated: CASTRANYGYTF.